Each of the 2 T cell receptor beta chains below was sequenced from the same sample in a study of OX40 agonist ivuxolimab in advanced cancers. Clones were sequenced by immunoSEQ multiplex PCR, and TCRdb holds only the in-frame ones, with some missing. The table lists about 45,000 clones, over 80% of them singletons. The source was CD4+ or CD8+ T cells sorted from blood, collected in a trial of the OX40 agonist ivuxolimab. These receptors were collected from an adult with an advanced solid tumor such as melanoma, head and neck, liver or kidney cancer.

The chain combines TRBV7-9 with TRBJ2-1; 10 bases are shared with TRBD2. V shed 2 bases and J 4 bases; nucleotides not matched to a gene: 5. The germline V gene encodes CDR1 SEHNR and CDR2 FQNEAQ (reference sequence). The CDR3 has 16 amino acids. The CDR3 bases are TGTGCCAGCAGCTTAAAGAGGACTAGCGGTTACAATGAGCAGTTCTTC. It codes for CASSLKRTSGYNEQFF.

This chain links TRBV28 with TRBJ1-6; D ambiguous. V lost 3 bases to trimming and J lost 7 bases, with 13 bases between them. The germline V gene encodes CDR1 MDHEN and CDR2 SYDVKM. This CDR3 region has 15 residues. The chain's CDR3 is CASSFPGQLNSPLHF. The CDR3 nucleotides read TGTGCCAGCAGTTTTCCCGGGCAACTGAATTCACCCCTCCACTTT. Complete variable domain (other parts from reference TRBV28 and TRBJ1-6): DVKVTQSSRYLVKRTGEKVFLECVQDMDHENMFWYRQDPGLGLRLIYFSYDVKMKEKGDIPEGYSVSREKKERFSLILESASTNQTSMYLCASSFPGQLNSPLHFGNGTRLTVT.